The 25 T cell receptor beta chains below all came from one sample that was sequenced in a study of shared clonotypes between healthy human individuals. Positively selected for CCR7, the CD45RO-negative cells used as naive CD8 cells excluded terminally differentiated effector memory CD45RA+ cells. The table came from immunoSEQ multiplex PCR; TCRdb's copy has only in-frame clones and leaves some out. In the table there are roughly 2,000,000 clones, approximately 92% of which are singletons. Sequencing used naive CD8+ T cells from PBMCs. The receptors come from a man aged 18 to 35 in good health. Some clones in this sample may be carry-over from other donors' samples.

This chain connects TRBV11-2 to TRBJ2-1; D gene ambiguous. Germline values: CDR1 SGHAT, CDR2 FQNNGV. Trimming left V 8 bases short and J 8 bases short, with 22 bases between. This CDR3 contains 15 residues. CDR3 in DNA: TGTGCCAGCGCAGTTGGTAGAAGTATATCTGATGAGCAGTTCTTC. Translation: CASAVGRSISDEQFF.

V usage is TRBV5-1 and J usage is TRBJ1-2, with TRBD1 matching 8 bases. Germline V lookup: CDR1 SGHRS, CDR2 YFSETQ. J gave up 7 bases and V 2 bases, and 7 bases lay outside the gene matches. CDR3 length: 14 residues. The CDR3, as DNA: TGCGCCAGCAGCTTCGAAACAGGGGGAAGTGGCTACACCTTC. Protein product: CASSFETGGSGYTF. Supplemented by reference TRBV5-1 and TRBJ1-2, the full variable domain reads KAGVTQTPRYLIKTRGQQVTLSCSPISGHRSVSWYQQTPGQGLQFLFEYFSETQRNKGNFPGRFSGRQFSNSRSEMNVSTLELGDSALYLCASSFETGGSGYTFGSGTRLTVV.

CDR3 in amino acids: CASSSDRGVWGYTF. DNA for the CDR3: TGTGCCAGCAGCTCCGACAGGGGAGTGTGGGGCTACACCTTC. The chain carries TRBV5-4 and TRBJ1-2; 8 bases are a match to TRBD1. CDR1 and CDR2 (germline): SGHNT, YYREEE (reference sequence). CDR3 length: 14 residues. Trimming took 3 bases from V and 8 from J; bases not matched to a gene: 9.

The chain has TRBV19 and TRBJ1-2; unclear D gene. Germline V CDR1 and CDR2: LNHDA, SQIVND (reference sequence). The CDR3 totals 11 residues. Between the trimmed V and J ends, which lost 6 bases and 5 bases, there was a span of 7 bases. In DNA, the CDR3 is TGTGCCAGTAGCCCCTCTTATGGCTACACCTTC. Residues: CASSPSYGYTF.

The chain has TRBV5-6 and TRBJ2-5; D is perhaps TRBD1 (7 bases). This CDR3 is 13 amino acids long. Per the germline V gene, CDR1 is SGHDT and CDR2 is YYEEEE. The V end lost 4 bases, the J end lost 5 bases, and 12 bases lay between the germline ends. CDR3 loop: CASSDREAETQYF. The DNA for the CDR3 is TGTGCCAGCAGCGACAGGGAGGCGGAGACCCAGTACTTC.

This clone appeared once. This rearrangement joins TRBV14 to TRBJ1-3, with a possible D match to TRBD1 (6 bases). Per germline, CDR1 SGHDN and CDR2 FVKESK. V gave up 3 bases and J gave up 0 bases, with 21 bases separating them. This CDR3 contains 19 residues. CDR3 in DNA: TGTGCCAGCAGCCACTTGGACAGCTTACCCTGGGACTCTGGAAACACCATATATTTT. It is translated as CASSHLDSLPWDSGNTIYF.

The chain combines TRBV30 with TRBJ2-7; unclear D gene. The CDR3 has 13 amino acids. Germline CDR1 GTSNPN, CDR2 SVGIG (reference sequence). V lost 4 bases and J lost 6, with 16 bases in between. The CDR3 here is CAWTAGWESEQYF. In DNA, the CDR3 is TGTGCCTGGACCGCTGGGTGGGAAAGCGAGCAGTACTTC.

This clone was detected only once. The chain couples TRBV15 to TRBJ1-5, with no clear D. The CDR3 is 14 residues long. V was shortened by 3 bases and J by 3 bases, with 9 bases between the two germline ends. Germline CDR1 LNHNV, CDR2 YYDKDF (reference sequence). The DNA for the CDR3 is TGTGCCACCAGCAGCCCAGGATTCAATCAGCCCCAGCATTTT. Its protein product is CATSSPGFNQPQHF.

This clone was counted once. This chain joins TRBV18 and TRBJ2-7; 8 nucleotides line up with TRBD1. Germline V lookup: CDR1 KGHSH, CDR2 LQKENI. V gave up 3 bases and J gave up 2 bases; unmatched junction bases: 12. This CDR3 spans 17 amino acids. CDR3 nucleotide sequence: TGTGCCAGCTCACCTCTGGGGTTGACAGGGGCGGCCTACGAGCAGTACTTC. Translated, it gives CASSPLGLTGAAYEQYF.

The V and J genes are TRBV7-9 and TRBJ2-1; 11 bases line up with TRBD2. The CDR3 sequence is 17 residues long. Germline CDR1 SEHNR, CDR2 FQNEAQ (reference sequence). Trimming removed 3 bases from V and 3 bases from J; junction bases left unmatched: 7. The CDR3 spells CASSFTLAGDLYNEQFF. The DNA of the CDR3 is TGTGCCAGCAGCTTTACACTAGCGGGAGATCTCTACAATGAGCAGTTCTTC.

This chain links TRBV28 with TRBJ2-7; possibly TRBD1 for D (6 bases). V lost 6 bases, J lost 4 bases, and 10 bases lay in between. This CDR3 is 12 amino acids long. Germline CDR1 and CDR2: MDHEN and SYDVKM. CDR3 in amino acids: CASRDSKYEQYF. CDR3 DNA: TGTGCCAGCAGGGACAGTAAGTACGAGCAGTACTTC.

The J gene is TRBJ2-1, the V gene TRBV11-2; 10 bases agree with TRBD2. This CDR3 spans 16 amino acids. Germline loops: CDR1 SGHAT, CDR2 FQNNGV. The V gene end was trimmed by 2 bases and the J gene end by 4 bases; junction bases not matched to a gene: 5. The CDR3 bases are TGTGCCAGCAGCTTATCCGGGACTAGCGTTTACAATGAGCAGTTCTTC. Its protein product is CASSLSGTSVYNEQFF.

CDR3 coding DNA: TGCGCCAGCAGCTCCCCCCCAAGCTCCTACAATGAGCAGTTCTTC. The encoded protein is CASSSPPSSYNEQFF. The V and J genes are TRBV5-1 and TRBJ2-1; D not resolved. This CDR3 contains 15 residues. Germline V gene data show CDR1 as SGHRS and CDR2 as YFSETQ. The ends were cut back, 3 bases at V and 0 bases at J, with 10 bases in the middle.

The chain uses TRBV28 and TRBJ2-3; possible D gene TRBD1, 5 bases. The CDR3 runs 13 residues. V was cut by 2 bases and J by 5 bases, with 8 bases left in between. The germline V gene encodes CDR1 MDHEN and CDR2 SYDVKM. CDR3 sequence (DNA): TGTGCCAGCAGTTTACACCAGGGAGATACGCAGTATTTT. This encodes CASSLHQGDTQYF.

V gene TRBV7-8 combines with J gene TRBJ1-2; D gene unclear. The CDR3 runs 15 residues. V was trimmed by 5 bases and J by 6 bases, leaving 19 bases between them. Germline CDR1 is SGHVS and CDR2 is FQNEAQ. The CDR3 protein is CASSEDVRYRDGYTF. The CDR3 coding sequence is TGTGCCAGCAGCGAGGACGTACGCTATAGAGATGGCTACACCTTC.

V usage is TRBV28 and J usage is TRBJ1-1; tentatively, D is TRBD1 (5 bases). The CDR3 extends over 15 amino acids. Per the germline V gene, CDR1 is MDHEN and CDR2 is SYDVKM. Trimming pared 4 bases from V and 3 bases from J, leaving 15 bases between. The CDR3 nucleotides read TGTGCCAGCAGTTCGAACCGGGGGACCGACACTGAAGCTTTCTTT. This encodes CASSSNRGTDTEAFF.

The chain employs TRBV9 and TRBJ2-7, with TRBD1 matching 8 bases. The CDR3 is 13 residues long. The ends lost 3 bases at V and 5 bases at J; junction bases unmatched: 4. The germline V gene encodes CDR1 SGDLS and CDR2 YYNGEE. The CDR3 loop is CASSDRQGNEQYF. Written as DNA, the CDR3 is TGTGCCAGCAGCGATCGACAGGGGAACGAGCAGTACTTC.

V gene TRBV5-1 combines with J gene TRBJ2-3; no clear D gene. Germline CDR1 and CDR2: SGHRS and YFSETQ. V dropped 0 bases and J dropped 2 bases, with 10 bases sitting between them. The CDR3 runs 15 residues. The chain's CDR3 is CASSLEYRYTDTQYF. DNA of the CDR3: TGCGCCAGCAGCTTGGAATACAGATACACAGATACGCAGTATTTT.

The chain is built from TRBV5-1 and TRBJ2-7, with D uncertain. From germline, CDR1 is SGHRS and CDR2 YFSETQ. The CDR3 is 13 residues long. Between the trimmed V and J ends, which lost 3 bases and 3 bases, there was a span of 10 bases. Here the CDR3 DNA reads TGCGCCAGCAGCTCAGGCGACGGCTACGAGCAGTACTTC. Encoded protein: CASSSGDGYEQYF.

This clone appeared a single time. This rearrangement joins TRBV28 to TRBJ2-7, with D uncertain. From germline, CDR1 is MDHEN and CDR2 SYDVKM. The CDR3 has 15 residues. Trimming took 3 bases from V and 0 from J, leaving 12 bases between them. In DNA, the CDR3 is TGTGCCAGCAGTTTCCCAGAACGGAGCTCCTACGAGCAGTACTTC. It specifies CASSFPERSSYEQYF.

This clone appeared once. The genes are TRBV6-5 and TRBJ1-1; a possible D gene is TRBD1 (5 bases). In germline, CDR1 is MNHEY, CDR2 SVGAGI. V dropped 3 bases and J dropped 7 bases, with 12 bases sitting between them. The CDR3 has 13 amino acids. The CDR3 spells CASSYRGVNEAFF. The CDR3 nucleotides read TGTGCCAGCAGTTATCGGGGGGTAAATGAAGCTTTCTTT.

A note on this clone: At the DNA level, this CDR3 is encoded by other sequences in the same sample as well. V is TRBV5-1 and J is TRBJ2-3, with TRBD1 as a possible D gene (5 bases). CDR3 size: 13 residues. CDR1 SGHRS and CDR2 YFSETQ come from the germline V gene. V was cut by 0 bases and J by 4 bases, with 6 bases left in between. The CDR3 nucleotides are TGCGCCAGCAGCTTGGGGGGCCCAGATACGCAGTATTTT. Its translation: CASSLGGPDTQYF.

This chain joins TRBV2 and TRBJ2-4; 7 bases map to TRBD1. Trimming at V came to 5 bases and at J to 2 bases, leaving 3 bases not matched to a gene. The CDR3 extends over 14 amino acids. Germline V gene lookup returns CDR1 SNHLY and CDR2 FYNNEI. CDR3 sequence: CASSKGQSKNIQYF. In DNA, the CDR3 is TGTGCCAGCAGTAAGGGACAGTCCAAAAACATTCAGTACTTC.

The chain links TRBV28 to TRBJ2-7; 13 bases are shared with TRBD2. Germline CDR1 and CDR2: MDHEN and SYDVKM. V lost 1 base and J lost 3; bases outside the gene matches: 3. The CDR3 covers 16 residues. This CDR3 is CASSLSGTSGIYEQYF. The CDR3 nucleotides are TGTGCCAGCAGTTTATCAGGGACTAGCGGGATCTACGAGCAGTACTTC. The variable domain in full, with the rest retrieved from reference TRBV28 and TRBJ2-7, is DVKVTQSSRYLVKRTGEKVFLECVQDMDHENMFWYRQDPGLGLRLIYFSYDVKMKEKGDIPEGYSVSREKKERFSLILESASTNQTSMYLCASSLSGTSGIYEQYFGPGTRLTVT.

V gene TRBV9 combines with J gene TRBJ1-2; D perhaps matches TRBD1 (5 bases). This CDR3 contains 17 residues. Trimming took 4 bases from V and 5 from J, leaving 24 bases between them. CDR1 is SGDLS and CDR2 is YYNGEE in the germline V gene. The CDR3 DNA is TGTGCCAGCAGCTATGCCCCTCAAACTCAGGGATCTTATGGCTACACCTTC. Its translation: CASSYAPQTQGSYGYTF.